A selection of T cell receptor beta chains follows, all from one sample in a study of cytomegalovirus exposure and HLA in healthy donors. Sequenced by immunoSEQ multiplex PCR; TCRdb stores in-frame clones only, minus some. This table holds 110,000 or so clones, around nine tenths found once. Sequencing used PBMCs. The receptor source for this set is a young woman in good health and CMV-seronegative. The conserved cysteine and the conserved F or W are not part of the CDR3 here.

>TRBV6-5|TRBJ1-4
ASCRDPTNEKLF
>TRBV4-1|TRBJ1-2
ASSQDMGRDLYGYT
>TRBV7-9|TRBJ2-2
AHIDTGELF
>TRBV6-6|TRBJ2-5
ASSWTEETQY
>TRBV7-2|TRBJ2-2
ASSFTGTGTGELF
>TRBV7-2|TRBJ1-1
ASSLAPTGGHTEAF
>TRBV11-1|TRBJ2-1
ASSLARSSGLLYNEQF
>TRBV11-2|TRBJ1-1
ASSSGLNTEAF
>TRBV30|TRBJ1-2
AWGLSGTGGKISYT
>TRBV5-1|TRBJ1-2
ASSLVGGSNYGYT
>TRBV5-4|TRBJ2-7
ASSLASGGDGSYEQY